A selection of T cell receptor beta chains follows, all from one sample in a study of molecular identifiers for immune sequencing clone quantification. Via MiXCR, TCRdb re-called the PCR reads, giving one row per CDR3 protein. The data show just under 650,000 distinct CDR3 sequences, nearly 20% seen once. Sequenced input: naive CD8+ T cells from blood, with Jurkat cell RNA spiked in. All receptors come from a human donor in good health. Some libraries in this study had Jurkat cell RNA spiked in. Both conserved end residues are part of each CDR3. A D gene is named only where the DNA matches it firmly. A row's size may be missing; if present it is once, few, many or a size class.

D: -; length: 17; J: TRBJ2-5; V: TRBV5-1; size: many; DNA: TGCGCCAGCAAGGGACCCCAATCCGGGTCGTTCCAAGAGACCCAGTACTTC; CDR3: CASKGPQSGSFQETQYF
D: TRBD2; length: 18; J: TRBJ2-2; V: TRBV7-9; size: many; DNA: TGTGCCAGCAGCCTAACCGGACCCGGACTAGCGAACACCGGGGAGCTGTTTTTT; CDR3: CASSLTGPGLANTGELFF
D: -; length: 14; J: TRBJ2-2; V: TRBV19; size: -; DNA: TGTGCCAGTAGTATAGCAGGGGTTTTCGGGGAGCTGTTTTTT; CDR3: CASSIAGVFGELFF
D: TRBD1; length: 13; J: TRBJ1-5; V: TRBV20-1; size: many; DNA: TGCAGTGCCACAGGGGGCGCTTATCAGCCCCAGCATTTT; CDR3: CSATGGAYQPQHF
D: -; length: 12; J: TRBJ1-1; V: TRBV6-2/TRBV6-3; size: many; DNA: TGTGCCAGCAGTTACTGGGGAACTGAAGCTTTCTTT; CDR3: CASSYWGTEAFF
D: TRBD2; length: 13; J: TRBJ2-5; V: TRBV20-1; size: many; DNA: TGCAGTGTCAAGACTAGCGGCCAAGAGACCCAGTACTTC; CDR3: CSVKTSGQETQYF
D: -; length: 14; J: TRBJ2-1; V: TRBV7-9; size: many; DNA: TGTGCCAGCACCACTACTAGCTCCTACAATGAGCAGTTCTTC; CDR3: CASTTTSSYNEQFF
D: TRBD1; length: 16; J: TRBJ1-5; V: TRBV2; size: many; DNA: TGTGCCAGCAGTACCGACAGGGGGGATAGCAATCAGCCCCAGCATTTT; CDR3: CASSTDRGDSNQPQHF
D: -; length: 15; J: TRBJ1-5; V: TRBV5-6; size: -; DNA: TGTGCCAGCAGCTTTATGGGAAATAGCAATCAGCCCCAGCATTTT; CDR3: CASSFMGNSNQPQHF
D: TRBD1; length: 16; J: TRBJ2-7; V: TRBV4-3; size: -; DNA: TGCGCCAGCAGCCAAACGGGACAGGGAACAAGGTACGAGCAGTACTTC; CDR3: CASSQTGQGTRYEQYF
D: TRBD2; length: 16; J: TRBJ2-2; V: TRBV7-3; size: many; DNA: TGTGCCAGCAGCTTACTTAGGCGGGAGAAAAAGGGGGAGCTGTTTTTT; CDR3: CASSLLRREKKGELFF
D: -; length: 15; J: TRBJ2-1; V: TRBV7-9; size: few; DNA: TGTGCCAGCAGTCAACCCGGGCGCTCCTACAATGAGCAGTTCTTC; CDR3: CASSQPGRSYNEQFF
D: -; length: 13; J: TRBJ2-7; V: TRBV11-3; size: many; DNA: TGTGCCAGCAGCCCCGGGGACGCCTACGAGCAGTACTTC; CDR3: CASSPGDAYEQYF
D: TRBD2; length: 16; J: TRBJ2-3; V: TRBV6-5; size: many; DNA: TGTGCCAGCAGTTACGCTAGCGGGGGGACCACAGATACGCAGTATTTT; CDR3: CASSYASGGTTDTQYF
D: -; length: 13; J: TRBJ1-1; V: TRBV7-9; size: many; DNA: TGTGCCAGCATAGGAAGGGGTAATTCTGAAGCTTTCTTT; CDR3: CASIGRGNSEAFF
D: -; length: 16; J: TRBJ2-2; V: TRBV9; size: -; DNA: TGTGCCAGCAGCGTAGGAGGGACGGCAAACACCGGGGAGCTGTTTTTT; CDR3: CASSVGGTANTGELFF
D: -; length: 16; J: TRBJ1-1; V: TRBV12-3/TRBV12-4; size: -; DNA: TGTGCCAGCAGCCGAAGCTCCTGGGGGGGGGGGGCCACAGCTTTCTTT; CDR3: CASSRSSWGGGATAFF
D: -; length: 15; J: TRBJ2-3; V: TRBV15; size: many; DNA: TGTGCCACCAGCAGAGAAAGACGGAGGGCAGATACGCAGTATTTT; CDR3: CATSRERRRADTQYF
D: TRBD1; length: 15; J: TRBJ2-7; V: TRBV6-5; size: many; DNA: TGTGCCAGCAGTTTCGGACAGGGGAGGACCTACGAGCAGTACTTC; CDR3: CASSFGQGRTYEQYF
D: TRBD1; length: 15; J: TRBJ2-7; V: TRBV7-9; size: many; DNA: TGTGCCAGCAGCGTAACTAACAGGGGTAGCTACGAGCAGTACTTC; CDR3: CASSVTNRGSYEQYF
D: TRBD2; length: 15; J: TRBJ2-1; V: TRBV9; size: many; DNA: TGTGCCAGCAGCGTAGAACTAGCGGGATACGGTGAGCAGTTCTTC; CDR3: CASSVELAGYGEQFF
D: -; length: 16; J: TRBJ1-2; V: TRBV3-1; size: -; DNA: TGTGCCAGCAGCCAAGAGGGGAGGGTGCGTAACTATGGCTACACCTTC; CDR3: CASSQEGRVRNYGYTF
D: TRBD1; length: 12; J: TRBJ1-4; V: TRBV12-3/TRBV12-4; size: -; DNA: TGTGCCAGCAGCCTGGACAGGGTTTTTCTGTTTTTT; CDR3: CASSLDRVFLFF
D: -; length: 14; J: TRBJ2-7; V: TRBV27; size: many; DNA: TGTGCCAGCAGTTTCCAGGACTCCGGCTACGAGCAGTACTTC; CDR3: CASSFQDSGYEQYF
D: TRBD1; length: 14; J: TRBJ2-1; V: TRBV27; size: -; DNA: TGTGCCAGCAGCAGGACAGGGACCCCTTATGAGCAGTTCTTC; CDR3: CASSRTGTPYEQFF
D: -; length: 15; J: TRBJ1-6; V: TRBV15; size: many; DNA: TGTGCCACCAGCAGAGAGGAGGGGGTTAATTCACCCCTCCACTTT; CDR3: CATSREEGVNSPLHF
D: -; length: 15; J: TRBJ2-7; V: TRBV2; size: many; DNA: TGTGCCAGCAGTGAAGTCTCGGCAGTCTCCTACGAGCAGTACTTC; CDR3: CASSEVSAVSYEQYF